This TCR beta chain was sequenced for a study of cytomegalovirus exposure and HLA in healthy donors. 60 Vbeta and 13 Jbeta primers were used in PCR. Profiled with immunoSEQ multiplex PCR; TCRdb holds only in-frame clones, not every one. Counted here are about 140,000 clones, less than 80% occurring once; the ten biggest clones make up approximately 8.3%. V lost 4 bases and J lost 3; bases outside the gene matches: 8. Germline V CDR1 and CDR2: SGHNT, YYREEE (reference sequence). The length of the CDR3 is 17 residues. The receptor comes from a woman aged 50 to 60 in good health and CMV-seropositive. The rearrangement links TRBV5-4 to TRBJ2-2, with 11 bases that match TRBD1. Sequencing was done on a sample of PBMCs. For the CDR3, the DNA is TGTGCCAGCAGCGGACGGACAGGGGGCCTCTACACCGGGGAGCTGTTTTTT. This codes for CASSGRTGGLYTGELFF.